One and the same sample provided the 11 T cell receptor beta chains below, sequenced in a study of shared clonotypes between healthy human individuals. Terminally differentiated effector memory CD45RA+ cells were excluded by CCR7 positive selection of CD45RO-negative cells. Libraries were prepared by immunoSEQ multiplex PCR; TCRdb keeps only in-frame clonotypes and omits some of them. The sample includes just over 2,000,000 clones, about 95% of them seen just once. Sequencing was carried out using naive CD8+ T cells sorted from blood. The receptors derive from a man aged 18 to 29 in good health.

CDR3 loop: CASSPTVNTGELFF. As DNA, the CDR3 is TGCGCCAGCAGCCCGACGGTGAACACCGGGGAGCTGTTTTTT. The rearrangement uses TRBV5-1 and TRBJ2-2; D uncertain. The V end lost 4 bases, the J end lost 1 base, and 8 bases lay between the germline ends. The CDR3 consists of 14 residues. Germline V gene sequence: CDR1 SGHRS, CDR2 YFSETQ.

The chain uses TRBV6-1 and TRBJ2-7; D gene uncertain. The V end lost 3 bases, the J end lost 5 bases, and 11 bases lay between the germline ends. The CDR3 has 13 amino acids. Germline lookup yields CDR1 MNHNS and CDR2 SASEGT. CDR3 loop: CASSDGMIDEQYF. Here the CDR3 DNA reads TGTGCCAGCAGTGATGGGATGATCGACGAGCAGTACTTC.

The chain carries TRBV7-6 and TRBJ1-3; weak D call: TRBD1 (5 bases). The CDR3 length is 20 residues. Germline-derived CDR1 and CDR2 are SGHVS and FNYEAQ. With 1 base removed from V and 2 bases from J, the gap between germline ends came to 24 bases. The CDR3: CASSLGLAQEAFLPGNTIYF. The CDR3 DNA sequence: TGTGCCAGCAGCTTAGGGTTGGCACAGGAAGCCTTCCTTCCTGGAAACACCATATATTTT.

This chain uses TRBV29-1 with TRBJ2-5; 11 bases line up with TRBD2. The CDR3 runs 14 residues. V trimming: 6 bases; J trimming: 2 bases; junction bases outside the gene matches: 5. Germline CDR1 SQVTM, CDR2 ANQGSEA. CDR3 sequence reads: CSVILAGVQETQYF. For the CDR3, the DNA is TGCAGCGTAATACTAGCGGGAGTTCAAGAGACCCAGTACTTC.

Remarks on this clone: Other DNA sequences within the sample encode an identical CDR3. The J gene is TRBJ1-1, the V gene TRBV13, with no clear D. Germline CDR1 is PRHDT and CDR2 is FYEKMQ (reference sequence). V lost 5 bases, J lost 2 bases, and 6 bases lay in between. CDR3 length equals 12 residues. CDR3 residues: CASSPENTEAFF. CDR3 sequence (DNA): TGTGCCAGCAGCCCAGAAAACACTGAAGCTTTCTTT.

The chain has TRBV5-1 and TRBJ1-3, with D perhaps TRBD1 (5 bases). Trimming shortened V by 3 bases and J by 8 bases, and 15 bases separated the two germline ends. The germline V gene has CDR1 SGHRS and CDR2 YFSETQ. CDR3 length: 14 residues. The CDR3 spells CASSSGWGEDTIYF. The CDR3 DNA reads as TGCGCCAGCAGCTCTGGATGGGGGGAAGACACCATATATTTT.

The chain employs TRBV2 and TRBJ2-7; 8 nucleotides agree with TRBD1. The germline V gene encodes CDR1 SNHLY and CDR2 FYNNEI. The V and J ends lost 7 bases and 9 bases, in that order; junction bases with no gene match: 14. This CDR3 is built from 14 residues. The DNA of the CDR3 is TGTGCCAGCACACAGGGGGGTCTAGGTATTGGGCAGTACTTC. This codes for CASTQGGLGIGQYF. The entire variable domain, with the rest obtained from reference TRBV2 and TRBJ2-7, is as follows: EPEVTQTPSHQVTQMGQEVILRCVPISNHLYFYWYRQILGQKVEFLVSFYNNEISEKSEIFDDQFSVERPDGSNFTLKIRSTKLEDSAMYFCASTQGGLGIGQYFGPGTRLTVT.

V is TRBV6-5 and J is TRBJ2-7; D gene ambiguous. The CDR3 extends over 12 amino acids. Germline V gives CDR1 MNHEY, CDR2 SVGAGI. V was trimmed by 2 bases and J by 5 bases, leaving 7 bases between them. The CDR3 sequence is CASSYGQDEQYF. The CDR3 DNA reads TGTGCCAGCAGTTACGGGCAGGACGAGCAGTACTTC.

The genes are TRBV6-1 and TRBJ2-3; TRBD1 is a possible D gene (5 bases). In germline, CDR1 is MNHNS, CDR2 SASEGT. CDR3 length: 15 amino acids. The ends were cut back, 5 bases at V and 0 bases at J, with 12 bases in the middle. The CDR3 here is CASSLQVPSTDTQYF. The CDR3 nucleotides read TGTGCCAGCAGTTTACAGGTCCCTAGCACAGATACGCAGTATTTT.

The chain employs TRBV9 and TRBJ2-1; TRBD2 might be the D (5 bases). Trimming pared 3 bases from V and 8 bases from J, leaving 24 bases between. Germline V gene lookup returns CDR1 SGDLS and CDR2 YYNGEE. This CDR3 is 17 amino acids long. Here the CDR3 reads CASSAKLEATVADEQFF. The CDR3 DNA follows: TGTGCCAGCAGCGCCAAATTGGAGGCCACAGTCGCGGATGAGCAGTTCTTC.

The V call is TRBV11-3, the J call TRBJ2-7; 8 positions match TRBD1. After removal of 8 bases from V and 6 bases from J, the junction contained 3 bases not matched to a gene. Germline V gives CDR1 SGHNT, CDR2 YENEEA. CDR3 length: 11 amino acids. The CDR3 nucleotides read TGTGCCAGCGGACAGGGTTCCGAGCAGTACTTC. Translated: CASGQGSEQYF.